Given below is one T cell receptor (beta chain) in context. What it binds is not known. The data originate from a study of cytomegalovirus exposure and HLA in healthy donors. The donors, nominally healthy at sampling, likely had unrecorded immune exposures. The germline V gene encodes CDR1 LNHDA and CDR2 SQIVND (reference sequence). This CDR3 has 15 residues. Trimming cost V 5 bases and J 3 bases; bases outside gene matches: 4. General study points: Compared with the roughly 700-donor mean, an Asian-associated ancestry cluster reportedly had fewer N-insertions, according to a later analysis.

13 Jbeta primers and 60 Vbeta primers were used for the PCR. Only in-frame clones appear in the TCRdb table, and some are missing; sequencing was by immunoSEQ multiplex PCR. This sample has over 80,000 clones, with about four fifths found just once. The sequence derives from a man aged 40-50 years in good health and CMV-seropositive. Material for sequencing was PBMCs. The rearrangement joins TRBV19 to TRBJ2-1, with 10 bases identical to TRBD2. The CDR3 reads CASSSTSGYYNEQFF. The DNA of the CDR3 is TGTGCCAGTAGTTCGACTAGCGGGTACTACAATGAGCAGTTCTTC.